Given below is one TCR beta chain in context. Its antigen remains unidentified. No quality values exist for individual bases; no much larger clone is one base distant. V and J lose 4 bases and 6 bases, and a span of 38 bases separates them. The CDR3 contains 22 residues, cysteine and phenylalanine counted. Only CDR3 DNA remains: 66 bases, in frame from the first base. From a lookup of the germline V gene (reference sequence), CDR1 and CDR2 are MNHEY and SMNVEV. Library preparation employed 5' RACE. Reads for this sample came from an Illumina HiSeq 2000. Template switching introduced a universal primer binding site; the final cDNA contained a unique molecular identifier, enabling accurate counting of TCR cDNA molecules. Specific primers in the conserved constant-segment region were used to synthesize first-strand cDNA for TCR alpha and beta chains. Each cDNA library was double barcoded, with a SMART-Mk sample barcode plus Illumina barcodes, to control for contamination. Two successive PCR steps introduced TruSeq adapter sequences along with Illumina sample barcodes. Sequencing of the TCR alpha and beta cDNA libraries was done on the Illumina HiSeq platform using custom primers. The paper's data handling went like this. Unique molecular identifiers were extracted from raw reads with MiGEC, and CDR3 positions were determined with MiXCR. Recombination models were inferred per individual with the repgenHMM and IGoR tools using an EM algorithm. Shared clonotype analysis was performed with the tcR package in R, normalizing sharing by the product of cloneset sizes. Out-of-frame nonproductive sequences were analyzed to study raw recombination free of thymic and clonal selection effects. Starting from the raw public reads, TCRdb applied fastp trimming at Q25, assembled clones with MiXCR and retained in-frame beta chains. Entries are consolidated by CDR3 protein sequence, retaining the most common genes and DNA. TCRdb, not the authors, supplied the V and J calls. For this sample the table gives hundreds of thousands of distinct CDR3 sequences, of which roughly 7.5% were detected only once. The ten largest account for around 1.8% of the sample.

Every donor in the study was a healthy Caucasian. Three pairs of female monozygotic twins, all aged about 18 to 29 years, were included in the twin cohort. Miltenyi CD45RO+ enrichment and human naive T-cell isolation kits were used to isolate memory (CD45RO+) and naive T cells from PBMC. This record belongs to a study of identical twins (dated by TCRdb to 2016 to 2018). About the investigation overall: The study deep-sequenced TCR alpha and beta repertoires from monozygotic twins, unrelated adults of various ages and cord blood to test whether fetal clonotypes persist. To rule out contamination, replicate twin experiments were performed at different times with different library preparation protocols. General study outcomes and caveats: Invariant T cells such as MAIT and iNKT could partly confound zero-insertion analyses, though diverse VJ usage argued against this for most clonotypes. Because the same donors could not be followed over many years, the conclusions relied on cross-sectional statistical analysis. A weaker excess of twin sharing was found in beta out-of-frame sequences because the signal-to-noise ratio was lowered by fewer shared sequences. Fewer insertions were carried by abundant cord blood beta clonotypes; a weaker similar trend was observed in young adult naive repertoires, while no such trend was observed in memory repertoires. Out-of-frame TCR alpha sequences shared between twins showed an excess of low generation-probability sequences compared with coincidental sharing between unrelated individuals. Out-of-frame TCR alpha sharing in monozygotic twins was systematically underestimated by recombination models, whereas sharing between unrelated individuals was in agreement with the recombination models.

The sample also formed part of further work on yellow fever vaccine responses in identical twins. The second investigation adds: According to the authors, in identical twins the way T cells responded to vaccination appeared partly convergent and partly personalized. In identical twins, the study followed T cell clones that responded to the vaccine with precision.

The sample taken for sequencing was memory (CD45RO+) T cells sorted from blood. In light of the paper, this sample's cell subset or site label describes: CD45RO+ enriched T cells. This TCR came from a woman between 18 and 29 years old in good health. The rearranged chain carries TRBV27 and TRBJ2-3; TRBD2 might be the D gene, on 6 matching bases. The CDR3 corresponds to CASSSRKAGGTSSTGVGDTQYF. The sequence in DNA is TGTGCCAGCAGTTCCCGTAAAGCGGGCGGGACTTCCTCCACGGGGGTCGGGGATACGCAGTATTTT.